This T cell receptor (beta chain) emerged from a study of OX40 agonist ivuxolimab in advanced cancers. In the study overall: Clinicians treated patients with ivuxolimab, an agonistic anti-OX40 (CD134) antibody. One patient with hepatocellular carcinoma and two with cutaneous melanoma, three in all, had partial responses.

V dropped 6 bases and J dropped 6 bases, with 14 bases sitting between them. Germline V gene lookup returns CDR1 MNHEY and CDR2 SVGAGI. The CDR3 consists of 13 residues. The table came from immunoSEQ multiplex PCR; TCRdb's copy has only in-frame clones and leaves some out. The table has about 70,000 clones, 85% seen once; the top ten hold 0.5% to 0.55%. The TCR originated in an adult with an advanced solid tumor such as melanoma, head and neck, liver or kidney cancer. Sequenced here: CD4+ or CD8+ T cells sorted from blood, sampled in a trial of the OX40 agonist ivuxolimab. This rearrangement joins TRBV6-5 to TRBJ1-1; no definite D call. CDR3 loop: CASSPGGFPEAFF. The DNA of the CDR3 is TGTGCCAGCAGCCCCGGTGGGTTCCCTGAAGCTTTCTTT.